This TCR beta chain was obtained from a study of shared clonotypes between healthy human individuals (TCRdb year 2020). With regard to the full study: Two women and a few men aged 18 to 49 years were included in the cohort. Between about 0.8 and 9 billion PBMCs per donor were obtained by leukapheresis. The study deeply sequenced blood TCR repertoires of about 5 healthy adults to estimate repertoire size and the extent of clonotype sharing between individuals. For each donor, CD4 naive and CD4 memory were each run on three plates, CD8 naive on two plates, and CD8 memory on one plate. To increase sequencing depth and limit assay-specific biases, different laboratories used diverse techniques to prepare libraries and sequence TCR repertoires. Study-level results and caveats: Estimated clonotype richness was generally larger for naive than for memory subsets. Rarefaction of sorted-subset datasets indicated incomplete sequencing despite the large sequencing depth. When a few donors were compared, the shared fraction of clonotypes was about 5.5% for naive CD4, roughly 3.3% for naive CD8, 2% to 2.5% for memory CD4, and 0.3% to 0.5% for memory CD8. The genetic and exposure-history diversity represented was limited by the small number of donors. Sampling was restricted to blood, and TCR repertoires in tissues likely differ from the TCR repertoires found in blood. Higher generation probabilities were observed for clonotypes shared by all four sorted-subset donors than for non-shared clonotypes. Pairwise subsampling indicated that sequencing depth was expected to affect the degree of clonotype sharing among donors.

TCR CDR3 regions were amplified from genomic DNA by multiplex PCR using the deep immunoSEQ assay. For each cell subset, the extracted genomic DNA was distributed evenly across all wells of several immunoSEQ 96-well plates, and each plate served as one replicate. For sorted subsets, about 200 ng genomic DNA, equal to tens of thousands of T cell genomes, was loaded into each replicate PCR. Purified libraries were quantified with a Qubit 3.0 fluorometer, sized on a Bioanalyzer 2100, and re-quantified with the KAPA Library Quantification kit. Each immunoSEQ 96-well plate was sequenced on its own single-read 150-cycle Illumina NextSeq 550 flow cell. Per the source publication's procedure: Because the immunoSEQ output included only junctional sequences and no quality scores, the filtering could not be the same as the filtering used for full-length reads. To assign V/J genes and CDR3, sequences were annotated against IMGT germline references using PyIR, a Python wrapper for IgBLAST v1.9. Reads were filtered out if the reads had weak V/J assignments (E-value above 1e-6), no CDR3, stop codons, out-of-frame junctions, or ambiguous translated residues. V3J clonotypes were defined as sequences sharing an identical inferred V gene, J gene, and CDR3 amino acid sequence. The percentage overlap between two repertoires was calculated by dividing the number of shared unique clonotypes by the size of the smaller repertoire. Richness of each repertoire was evaluated using RTK rarefaction, the Chao1 estimator, and Recon v2.1 estimates of unobserved clonotypes. Generation probabilities for all TCRbeta clonotypes obtained by the gDNA method from a few donors were computed using OLGA. In TCRdb, the immuneACCESS table is reduced to in-frame sequences with V and J assigned. These tables do not hold every clone; where another copy was compared, an unresolved V gene accounts for under half, and the others remain unexplained. That table gives V, J and clone size, and the DNA gave D and trimming. The sample data list 2 million to 2.5 million clones, and 85% to 95% of these were observed just once. Approximately 0.41% of the sample is in the top ten clones.

Healthy HIV-negative adults with no recently reported acute infections or vaccinations were included as donors. Only Caucasian adults living in Nashville, Tennessee, USA were represented among the donors. CD4+ T cells were enriched by magnetic negative selection, after which naive cells were positively selected on CD45RA and the negative fraction was taken as the memory subset. Blood was collected by leukapheresis, and PBMCs were isolated by Ficoll-Histopaque density gradient centrifugation and then cryopreserved in liquid nitrogen vapor phase. Analytical flow cytometry was used to check the purity and quantity of each magnetically sorted T cell population. Genomic DNA was isolated from every sorted fraction and measured by UV absorbance on a Nanodrop 2000c. A remark on this clone: Its antigen remains unidentified. The record has no base qualities; no much larger clone is one base away.

This clonotype was sampled from a young man in good health. Some clones in this sample may be carry-over from other donors' samples. The sample consisted of naive CD4+ T cells from PBMCs. The sample's cell subset or site label, in plain terms: CD45RA+ positively selected.

Here is the DNA: TGTGCCAGCAGTTTATGGAGGACAGGGTCCTACAATGAGCAGTTCTTC. It codes for CASSLWRTGSYNEQFF. The chain joins TRBV28 to TRBJ2-1, with 8 bases in between that match TRBD1. The CDR3 runs 16 amino acids, cysteine and phenylalanine included. Only the CDR3 portion is preserved as DNA: 48 bases, with reading frame beginning at the first base. For this chain, trimming is 0 bases at the V end and 1 base at the J end, and the number of junction bases without a gene match is 2. Reading the germline V gene gives CDR1 MDHEN and CDR2 SYDVKM.